This T cell receptor beta chain originates from a study of breast tumors, draining lymph nodes, adjacent tissues (dated by TCRdb to about 2016). Notes on the research overall: TCR beta repertoires were compared across tumor, adjacent nontumor tissue and axillary lymph nodes obtained from breast cancer patients. In human breast cancer, the study set out to assess how tumor, surrounding tissue and draining lymph node repertoires relate to one another and whether T cells might be exchanged between them.

Overall study outcomes, separate from this receptor: Tumor T-cell repertoires showed less diversity than lymph node repertoires and more diversity than nontumor tissue repertoires, and tumor T-cell repertoires showed preferential V and J gene usage. The similarity between tumor and nontumor tissue repertoires was significantly greater in luminal-like breast cancer than in basal-like breast cancer. The study presented the conclusion that tumor T cells originate in lymph nodes as consistent with a hypothesis, not as something directly demonstrated. The data were considered consistent with the idea that most tumor T cells come from the lymph node and then expand in tumor tissue.

Lymph node samples were obtained from the axillary draining lymph nodes of breast cancer patients. Data came from an Illumina HiSeq 2000. Multiplex PCR amplification was used to generate the TCR beta chain libraries. The amplified TCR beta chain products were analyzed by high-throughput sequencing. TCRdb reanalyzed the raw reads on its own, using fastp at Q25 for trimming and MiXCR for clone calling, and kept in-frame beta chains. Each record represents a unique CDR3 protein, reported with the most common genes and DNA among its rows. This sample lists about 230,000 distinct CDR3 sequences; around 32% were detected once. Around 1.5% of the sample rests with the top ten. This clonotype was seen many times. No antigen is known for it. The record has no base qualities; no much larger clone is one base away. CDR1 and CDR2 are drawn from the germline V gene (reference sequence): LNHDA, SQIVND. The V end gives up 5 bases and the J end 0 bases, leaving 3 bases in the junction not matched to a gene. Including cysteine and phenylalanine, the CDR3 has 15 amino acids. The entry retains the CDR3 DNA only, 45 bases that are in frame from base 1.

Sequenced sample: axillary lymph node tissue. This chain is built from TRBV19 and TRBJ1-5; TRBD1 agrees with 8 junctional bases. This TCR was sampled from a female donor with breast cancer. Some clones in this sample may be carry-over from other donors' samples. The CDR3 reads as follows: CASSPGQGSNQPQHF. The DNA sequence follows: TGTGCCAGTAGTCCTGGACAGGGTAGCAATCAGCCCCAGCATTTT.